A selection of T cell receptor beta chains follows, all from one sample in a study of vaccination effects on CD4 cells after COVID-19. TCRdb's copy holds only in-frame clones and misses some; the assay was immunoSEQ multiplex PCR. This table has more than 55,000 clones, approximately 72% appearing once. Which antigens these TCRs recognize remains unknown. The sample was CD4+ T cells from PBMCs cultured without peptide, taken after COVID-19 vaccination. The receptors were sampled from a human donor who received a COVID-19 vaccine. Each CDR3 is given with its conserved first and last residue. A D gene is named only where the DNA matches it firmly.

d_call	v_call	cdr3_aa
-	TRBV5-1	CASSLTSYNTEAFF
TRBD1	TRBV28	CASSLGQRAGAQHF
TRBD1	TRBV6-1	CASSEGFRGRDTEAFF
-	TRBV28	CASSLIKGGQPQHF
-	TRBV11-2	CASSPGFTGTGNTIYF
-	TRBV18	CASSPGDEGYTF
-	TRBV3-1/TRBV3-2	CASSQDYREAFF
TRBD2	TRBV7-7	CASSAAGTSAIGEQFF
TRBD1	TRBV19	CASSILSDRGDTEAFF
-	TRBV7-3	CASSLGTLREPDTQYF
TRBD2	TRBV6-6	CASSRIGTSGKDTQYF
-	TRBV27	CASSLSGPTSGNTIYF
TRBD1	TRBV28	CASSLSPGQGGEQYF
-	TRBV7-3	CASSLPGADTQYF
-	TRBV12-3/TRBV12-4	CASSRGGNTEAFF
-	TRBV6-5	CASSYDLYSYQQYF
-	TRBV5-8	CASSRGEINSPLHF
TRBD1	TRBV7-2	CASSVQQGSGYGYTF
-	TRBV18	CASSGPRGTEAFF
-	TRBV6-2/TRBV6-3	CASSPESYNEQFF
-	TRBV4-1	CASSQVELANTGELFF
TRBD2	TRBV27	CASSPGGASYEQYF
TRBD1	TRBV10-1	CASPLDRVGTDTQYF
-	TRBV27	CASSSYTDTQYF
-	TRBV7-9	CASSHDTRTDTQYF
-	TRBV2	CASSELAGTYNEQFF
TRBD2	TRBV4-3	CASSQETGGNEQYF